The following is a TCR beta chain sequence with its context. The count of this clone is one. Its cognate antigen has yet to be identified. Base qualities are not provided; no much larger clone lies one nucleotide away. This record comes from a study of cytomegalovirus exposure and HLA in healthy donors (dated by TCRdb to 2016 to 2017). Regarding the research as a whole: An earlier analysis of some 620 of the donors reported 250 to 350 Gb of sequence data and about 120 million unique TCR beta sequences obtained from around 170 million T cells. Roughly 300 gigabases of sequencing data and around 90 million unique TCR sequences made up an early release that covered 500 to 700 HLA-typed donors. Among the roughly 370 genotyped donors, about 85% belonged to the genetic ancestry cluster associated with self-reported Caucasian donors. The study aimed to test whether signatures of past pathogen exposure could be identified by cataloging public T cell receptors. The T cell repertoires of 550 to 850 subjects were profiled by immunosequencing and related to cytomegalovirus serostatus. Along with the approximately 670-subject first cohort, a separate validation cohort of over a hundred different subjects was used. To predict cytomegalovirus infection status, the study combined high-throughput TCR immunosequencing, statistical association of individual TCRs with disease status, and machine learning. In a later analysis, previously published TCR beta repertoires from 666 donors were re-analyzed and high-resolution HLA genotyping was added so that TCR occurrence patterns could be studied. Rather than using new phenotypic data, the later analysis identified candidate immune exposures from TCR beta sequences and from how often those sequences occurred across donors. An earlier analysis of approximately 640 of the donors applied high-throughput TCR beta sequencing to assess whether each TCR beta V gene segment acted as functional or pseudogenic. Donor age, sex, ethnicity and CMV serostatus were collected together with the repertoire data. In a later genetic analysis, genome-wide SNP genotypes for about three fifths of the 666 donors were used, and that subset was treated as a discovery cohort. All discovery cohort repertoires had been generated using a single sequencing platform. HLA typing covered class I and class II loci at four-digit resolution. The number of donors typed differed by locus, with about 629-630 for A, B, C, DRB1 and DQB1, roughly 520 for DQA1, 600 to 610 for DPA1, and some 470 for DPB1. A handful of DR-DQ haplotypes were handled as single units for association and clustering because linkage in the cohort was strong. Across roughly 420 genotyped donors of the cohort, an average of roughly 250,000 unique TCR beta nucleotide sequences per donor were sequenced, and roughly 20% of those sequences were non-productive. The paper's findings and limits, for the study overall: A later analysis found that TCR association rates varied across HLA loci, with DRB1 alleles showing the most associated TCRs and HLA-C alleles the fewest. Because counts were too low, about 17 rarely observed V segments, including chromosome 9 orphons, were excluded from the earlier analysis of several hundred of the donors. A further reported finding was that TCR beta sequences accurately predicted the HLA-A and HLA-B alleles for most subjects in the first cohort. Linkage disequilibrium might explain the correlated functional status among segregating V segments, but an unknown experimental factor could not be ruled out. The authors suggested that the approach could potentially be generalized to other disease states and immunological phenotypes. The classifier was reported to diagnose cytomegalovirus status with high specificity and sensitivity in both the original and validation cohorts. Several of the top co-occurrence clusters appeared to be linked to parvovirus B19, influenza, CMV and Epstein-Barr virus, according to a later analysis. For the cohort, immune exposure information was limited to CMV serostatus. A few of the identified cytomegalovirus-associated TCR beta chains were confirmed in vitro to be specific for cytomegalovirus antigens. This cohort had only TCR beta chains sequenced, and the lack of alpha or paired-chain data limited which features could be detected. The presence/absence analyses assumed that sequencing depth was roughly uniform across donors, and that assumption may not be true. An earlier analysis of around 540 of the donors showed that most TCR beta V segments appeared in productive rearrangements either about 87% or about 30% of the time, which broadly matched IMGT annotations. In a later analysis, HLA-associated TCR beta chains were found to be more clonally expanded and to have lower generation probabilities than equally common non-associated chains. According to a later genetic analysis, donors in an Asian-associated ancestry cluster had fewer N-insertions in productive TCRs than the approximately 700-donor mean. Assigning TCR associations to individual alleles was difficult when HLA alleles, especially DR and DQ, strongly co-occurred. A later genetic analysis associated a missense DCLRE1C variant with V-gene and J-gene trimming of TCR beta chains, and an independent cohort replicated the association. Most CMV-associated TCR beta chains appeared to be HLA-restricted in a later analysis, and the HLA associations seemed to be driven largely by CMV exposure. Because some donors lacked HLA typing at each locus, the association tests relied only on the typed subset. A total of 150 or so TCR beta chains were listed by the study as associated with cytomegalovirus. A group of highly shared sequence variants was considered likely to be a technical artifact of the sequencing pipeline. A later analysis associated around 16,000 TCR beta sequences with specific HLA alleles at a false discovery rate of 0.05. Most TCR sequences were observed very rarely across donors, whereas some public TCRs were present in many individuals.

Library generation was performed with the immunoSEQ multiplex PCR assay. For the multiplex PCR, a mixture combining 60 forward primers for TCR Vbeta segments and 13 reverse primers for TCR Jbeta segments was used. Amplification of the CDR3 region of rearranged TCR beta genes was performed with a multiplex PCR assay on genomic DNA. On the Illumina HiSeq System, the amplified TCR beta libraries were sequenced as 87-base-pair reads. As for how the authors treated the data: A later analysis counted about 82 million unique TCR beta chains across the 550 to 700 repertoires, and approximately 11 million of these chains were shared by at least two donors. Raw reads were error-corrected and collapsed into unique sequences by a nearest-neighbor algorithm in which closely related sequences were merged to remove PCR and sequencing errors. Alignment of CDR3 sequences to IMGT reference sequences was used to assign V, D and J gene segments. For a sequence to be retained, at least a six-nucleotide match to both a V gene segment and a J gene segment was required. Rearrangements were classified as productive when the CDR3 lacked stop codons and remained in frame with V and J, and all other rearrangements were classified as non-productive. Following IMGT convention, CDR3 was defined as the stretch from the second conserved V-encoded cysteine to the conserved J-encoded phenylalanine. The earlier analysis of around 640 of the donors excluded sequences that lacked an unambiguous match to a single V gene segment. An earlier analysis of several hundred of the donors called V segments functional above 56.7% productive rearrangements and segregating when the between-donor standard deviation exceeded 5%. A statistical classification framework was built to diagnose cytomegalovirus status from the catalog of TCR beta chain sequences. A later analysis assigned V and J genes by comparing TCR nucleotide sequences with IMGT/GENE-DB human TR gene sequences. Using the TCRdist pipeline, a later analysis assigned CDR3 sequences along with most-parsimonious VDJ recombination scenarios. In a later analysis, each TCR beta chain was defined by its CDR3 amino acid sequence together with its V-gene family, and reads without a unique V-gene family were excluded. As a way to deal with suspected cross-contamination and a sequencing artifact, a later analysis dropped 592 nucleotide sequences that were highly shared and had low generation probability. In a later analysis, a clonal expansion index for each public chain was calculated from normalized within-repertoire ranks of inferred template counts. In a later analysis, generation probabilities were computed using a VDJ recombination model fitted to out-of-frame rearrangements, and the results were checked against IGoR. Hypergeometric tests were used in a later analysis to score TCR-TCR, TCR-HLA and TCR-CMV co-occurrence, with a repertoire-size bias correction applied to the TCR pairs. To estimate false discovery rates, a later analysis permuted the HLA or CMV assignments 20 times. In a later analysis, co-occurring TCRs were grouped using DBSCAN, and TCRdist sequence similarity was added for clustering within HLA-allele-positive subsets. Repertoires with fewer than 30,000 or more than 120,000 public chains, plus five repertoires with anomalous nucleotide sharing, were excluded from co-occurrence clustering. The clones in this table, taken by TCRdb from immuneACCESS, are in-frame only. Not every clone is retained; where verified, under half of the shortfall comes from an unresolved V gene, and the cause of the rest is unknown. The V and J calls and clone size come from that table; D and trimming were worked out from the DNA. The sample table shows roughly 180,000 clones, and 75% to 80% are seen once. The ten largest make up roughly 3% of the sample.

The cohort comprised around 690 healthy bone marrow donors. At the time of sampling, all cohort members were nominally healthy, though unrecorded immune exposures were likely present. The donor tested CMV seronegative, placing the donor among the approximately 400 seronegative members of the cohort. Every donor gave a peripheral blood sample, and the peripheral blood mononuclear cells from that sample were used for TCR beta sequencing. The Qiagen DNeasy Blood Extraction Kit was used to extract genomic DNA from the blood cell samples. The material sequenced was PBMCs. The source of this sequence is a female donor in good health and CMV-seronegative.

The DNA is TGCGCCAGCAGCTTTAGCGGGGGCCGGACAGATACGCAGTATTTT. Translated, this is CASSFSGGRTDTQYF. In this chain, TRBV5-1 is recombined with TRBJ2-3, with 9 bases aligning to TRBD2. Including the terminal cysteine and phenylalanine, the CDR3 comprises 15 residues. Of all the DNA, just the CDR3 is kept, 45 bases in frame from base 1. CDR1 is given as SGHRS and CDR2 as YFSETQ, both from the germline V gene. Clipping removes 2 bases from V and 3 bases from J, with 4 as the unmatched junction base count.